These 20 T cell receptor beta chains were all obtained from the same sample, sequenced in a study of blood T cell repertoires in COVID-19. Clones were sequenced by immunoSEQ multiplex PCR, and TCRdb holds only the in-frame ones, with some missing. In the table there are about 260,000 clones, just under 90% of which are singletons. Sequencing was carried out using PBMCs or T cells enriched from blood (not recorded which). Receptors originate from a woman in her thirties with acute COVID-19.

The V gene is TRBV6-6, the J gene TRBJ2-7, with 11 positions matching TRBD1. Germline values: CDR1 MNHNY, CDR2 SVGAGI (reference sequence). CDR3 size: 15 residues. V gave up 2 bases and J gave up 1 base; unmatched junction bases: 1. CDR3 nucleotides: TGTGCCAGCAGTTACGGGACAGGGGGTTCCTACGAGCAGTACTTC. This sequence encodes CASSYGTGGSYEQYF.

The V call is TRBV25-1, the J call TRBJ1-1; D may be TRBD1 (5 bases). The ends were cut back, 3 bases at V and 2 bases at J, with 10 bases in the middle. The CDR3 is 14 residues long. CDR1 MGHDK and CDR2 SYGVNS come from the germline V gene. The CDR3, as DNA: TGTGCCAGCAGTGAGGGGCAGGGTAACACTGAAGCTTTCTTT. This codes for CASSEGQGNTEAFF.

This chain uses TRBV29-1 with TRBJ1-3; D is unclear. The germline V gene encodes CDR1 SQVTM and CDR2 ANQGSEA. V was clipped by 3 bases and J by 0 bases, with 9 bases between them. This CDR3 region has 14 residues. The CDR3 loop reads CSVENEPSGNTIYF. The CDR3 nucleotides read TGCAGCGTTGAGAATGAGCCCTCTGGAAACACCATATATTTT.

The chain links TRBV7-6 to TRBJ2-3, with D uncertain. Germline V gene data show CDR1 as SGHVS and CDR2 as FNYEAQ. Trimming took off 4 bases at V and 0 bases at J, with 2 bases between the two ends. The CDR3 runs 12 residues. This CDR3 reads CASSSSTDTQYF. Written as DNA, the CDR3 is TGTGCCAGCAGCTCGAGCACAGATACGCAGTATTTT.

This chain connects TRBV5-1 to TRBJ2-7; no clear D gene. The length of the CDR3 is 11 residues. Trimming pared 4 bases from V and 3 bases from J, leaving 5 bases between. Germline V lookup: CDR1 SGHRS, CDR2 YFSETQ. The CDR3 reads CASSNSYEQYF. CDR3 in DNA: TGCGCCAGCAGCAACAGCTACGAGCAGTACTTC.

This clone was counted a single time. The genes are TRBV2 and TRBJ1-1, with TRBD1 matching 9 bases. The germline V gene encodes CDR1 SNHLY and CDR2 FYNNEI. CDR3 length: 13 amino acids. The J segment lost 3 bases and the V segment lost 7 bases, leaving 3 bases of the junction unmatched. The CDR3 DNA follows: TGTGCCAGCATGGGACAGGGATACACTGAAGCTTTCTTT. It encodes CASMGQGYTEAFF. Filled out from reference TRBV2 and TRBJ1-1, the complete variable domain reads EPEVTQTPSHQVTQMGQEVILRCVPISNHLYFYWYRQILGQKVEFLVSFYNNEISEKSEIFDDQFSVERPDGSNFTLKIRSTKLEDSAMYFCASMGQGYTEAFFGQGTRLTVV.

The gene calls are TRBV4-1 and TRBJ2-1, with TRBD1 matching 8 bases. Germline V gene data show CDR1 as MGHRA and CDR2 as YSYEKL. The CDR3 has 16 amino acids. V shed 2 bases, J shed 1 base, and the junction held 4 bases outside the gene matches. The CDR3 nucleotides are TGCGCCAGCAGCCAACCGGACAGGGAGTCCTACAATGAGCAGTTCTTC. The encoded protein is CASSQPDRESYNEQFF.

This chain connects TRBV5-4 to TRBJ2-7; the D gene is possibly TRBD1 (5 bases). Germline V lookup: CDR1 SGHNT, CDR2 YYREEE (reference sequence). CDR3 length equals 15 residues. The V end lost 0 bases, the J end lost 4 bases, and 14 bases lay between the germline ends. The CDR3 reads CASSLGGHGDYEQYF. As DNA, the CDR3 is TGTGCCAGCAGCTTGGGAGGACACGGCGATTACGAGCAGTACTTC.

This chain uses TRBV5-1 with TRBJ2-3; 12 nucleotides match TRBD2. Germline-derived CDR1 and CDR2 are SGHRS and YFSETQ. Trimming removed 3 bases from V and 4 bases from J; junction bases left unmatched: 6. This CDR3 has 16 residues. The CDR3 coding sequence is TGCGCCAGCAGCTCCCCCGGGACTAGCGGGCCAGATACGCAGTATTTT. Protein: CASSSPGTSGPDTQYF.

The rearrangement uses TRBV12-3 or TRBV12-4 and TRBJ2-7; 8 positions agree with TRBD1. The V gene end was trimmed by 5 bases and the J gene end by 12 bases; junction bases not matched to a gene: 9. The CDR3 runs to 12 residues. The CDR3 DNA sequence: TGTGCCAGCAGTCCAGACAGGGGAAGTCTGTACTTC. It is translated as CASSPDRGSLYF.

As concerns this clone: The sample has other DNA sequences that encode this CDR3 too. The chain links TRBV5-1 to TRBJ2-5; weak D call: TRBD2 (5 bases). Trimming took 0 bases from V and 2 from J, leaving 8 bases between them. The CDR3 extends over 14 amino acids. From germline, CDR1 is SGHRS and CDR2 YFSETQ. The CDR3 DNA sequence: TGCGCCAGCAGCTTGGCCGGAGGTCAAGAGACCCAGTACTTC. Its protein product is CASSLAGGQETQYF.

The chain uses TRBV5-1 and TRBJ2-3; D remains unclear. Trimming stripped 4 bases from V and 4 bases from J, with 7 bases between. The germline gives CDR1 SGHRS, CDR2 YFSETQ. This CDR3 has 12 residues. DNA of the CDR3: TGCGCCAGCAGCGAGGAGTCAGATACGCAGTATTTT. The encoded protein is CASSEESDTQYF. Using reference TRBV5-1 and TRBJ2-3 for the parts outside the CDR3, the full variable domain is KAGVTQTPRYLIKTRGQQVTLSCSPISGHRSVSWYQQTPGQGLQFLFEYFSETQRNKGNFPGRFSGRQFSNSRSEMNVSTLELGDSALYLCASSEESDTQYFGPGTRLTVL.

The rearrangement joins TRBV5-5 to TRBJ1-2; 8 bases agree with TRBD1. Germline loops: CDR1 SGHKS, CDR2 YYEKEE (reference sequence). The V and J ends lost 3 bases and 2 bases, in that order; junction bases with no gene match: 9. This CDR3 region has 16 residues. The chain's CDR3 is CASSSAPTGDNYGYTF. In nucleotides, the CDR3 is TGTGCCAGCAGCTCCGCGCCGACAGGGGACAACTATGGCTACACCTTC.

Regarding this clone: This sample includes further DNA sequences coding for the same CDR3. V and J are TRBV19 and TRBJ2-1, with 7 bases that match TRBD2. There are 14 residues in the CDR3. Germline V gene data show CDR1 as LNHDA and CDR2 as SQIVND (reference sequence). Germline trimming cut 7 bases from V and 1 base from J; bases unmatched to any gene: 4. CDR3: CASKVGGSYNEQFF. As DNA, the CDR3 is TGTGCCAGTAAGGTCGGGGGGTCCTACAATGAGCAGTTCTTC.

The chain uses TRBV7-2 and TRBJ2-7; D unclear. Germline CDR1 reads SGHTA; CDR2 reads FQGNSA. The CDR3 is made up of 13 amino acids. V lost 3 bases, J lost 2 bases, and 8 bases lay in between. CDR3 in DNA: TGTGCCAGCAGCTTGTTCAGGACCTACGAGCAGTACTTC. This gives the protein CASSLFRTYEQYF.

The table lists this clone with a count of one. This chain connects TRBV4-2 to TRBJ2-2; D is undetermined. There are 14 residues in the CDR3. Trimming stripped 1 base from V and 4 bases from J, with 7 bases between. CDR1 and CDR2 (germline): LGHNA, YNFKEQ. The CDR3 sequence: CASSQGQSTGELFF. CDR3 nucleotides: TGTGCCAGCAGCCAAGGTCAATCCACCGGGGAGCTGTTTTTT.

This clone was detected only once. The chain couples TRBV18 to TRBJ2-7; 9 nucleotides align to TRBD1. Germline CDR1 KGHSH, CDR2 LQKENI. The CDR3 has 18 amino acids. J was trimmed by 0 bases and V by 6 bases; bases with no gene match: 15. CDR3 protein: CASSLNIGQGRNSYEQYF. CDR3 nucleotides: TGTGCCAGCTCTTTAAATATAGGACAGGGGAGAAACTCCTACGAGCAGTACTTC.

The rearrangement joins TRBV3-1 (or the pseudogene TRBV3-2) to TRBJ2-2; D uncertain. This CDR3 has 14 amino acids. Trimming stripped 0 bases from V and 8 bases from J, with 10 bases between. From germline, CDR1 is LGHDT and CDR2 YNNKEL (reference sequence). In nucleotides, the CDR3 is TGTGCCAGCAGCCAAGATTTGAACTGGGGGGAGCTGTTTTTT. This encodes CASSQDLNWGELFF.

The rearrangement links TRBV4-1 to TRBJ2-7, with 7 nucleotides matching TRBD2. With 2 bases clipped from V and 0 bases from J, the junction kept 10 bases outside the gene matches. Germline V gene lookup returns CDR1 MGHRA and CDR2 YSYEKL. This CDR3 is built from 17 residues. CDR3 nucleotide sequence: TGCGCCAGCAGCCAAAGGGGAACCGGGACTAACTCCTACGAGCAGTACTTC. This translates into CASSQRGTGTNSYEQYF.

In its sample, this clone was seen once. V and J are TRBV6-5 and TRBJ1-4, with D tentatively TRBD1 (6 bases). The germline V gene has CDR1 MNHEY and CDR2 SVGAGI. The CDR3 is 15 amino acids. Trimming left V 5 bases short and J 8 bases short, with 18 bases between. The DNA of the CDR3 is TGTGCCAGCAGTCAGCAACAGGGACGAGGCGAAAAACTGTTTTTT. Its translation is CASSQQQGRGEKLFF.